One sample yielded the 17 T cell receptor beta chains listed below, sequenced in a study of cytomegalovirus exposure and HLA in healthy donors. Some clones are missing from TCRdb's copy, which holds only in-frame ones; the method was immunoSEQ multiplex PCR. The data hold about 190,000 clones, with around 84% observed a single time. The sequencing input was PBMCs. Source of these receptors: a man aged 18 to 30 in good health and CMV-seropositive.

The CDR3 nucleotides are TGTGCCAGCAGTCGCGGACAGGGGGGCTACGAGCAGTACTTC. Residues: CASSRGQGGYEQYF. The V call is TRBV6-5, the J call TRBJ2-7; TRBD1 agrees at 10 bases. The V segment lost 5 bases and the J segment 3 bases; nucleotides outside the gene matches: 4. Per germline, CDR1 MNHEY and CDR2 SVGAGI. This CDR3 is built from 14 residues.

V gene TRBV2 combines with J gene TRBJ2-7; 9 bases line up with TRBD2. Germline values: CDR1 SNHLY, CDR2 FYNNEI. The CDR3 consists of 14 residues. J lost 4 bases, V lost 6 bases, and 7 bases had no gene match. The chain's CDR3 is CASRGREGRYEQYF. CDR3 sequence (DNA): TGTGCCAGCAGGGGGCGGGAGGGCCGGTACGAGCAGTACTTC. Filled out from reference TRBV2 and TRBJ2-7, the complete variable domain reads EPEVTQTPSHQVTQMGQEVILRCVPISNHLYFYWYRQILGQKVEFLVSFYNNEISEKSEIFDDQFSVERPDGSNFTLKIRSTKLEDSAMYFCASRGREGRYEQYFGPGTRLTVT.

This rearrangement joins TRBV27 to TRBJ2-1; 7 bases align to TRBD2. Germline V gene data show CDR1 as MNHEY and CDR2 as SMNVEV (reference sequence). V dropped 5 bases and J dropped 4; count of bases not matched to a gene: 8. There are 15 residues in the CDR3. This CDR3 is CASSGASGLYNEQFF. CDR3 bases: TGTGCCAGCAGTGGGGCTAGCGGCCTATACAATGAGCAGTTCTTC.

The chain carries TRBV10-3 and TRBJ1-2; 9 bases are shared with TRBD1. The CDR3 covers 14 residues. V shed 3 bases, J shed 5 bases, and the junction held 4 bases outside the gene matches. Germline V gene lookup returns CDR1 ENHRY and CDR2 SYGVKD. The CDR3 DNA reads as TGTGCCATCAGTGAAGGGACAGGGTGGTATGGCTACACCTTC. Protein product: CAISEGTGWYGYTF.

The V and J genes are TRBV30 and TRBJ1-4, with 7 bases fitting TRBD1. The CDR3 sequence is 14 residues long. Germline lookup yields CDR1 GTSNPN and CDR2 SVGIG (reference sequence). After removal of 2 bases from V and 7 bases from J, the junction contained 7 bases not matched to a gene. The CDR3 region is CAWSFDRVREKLFF. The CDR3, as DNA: TGTGCCTGGAGTTTCGACAGGGTACGTGAAAAACTGTTTTTT.

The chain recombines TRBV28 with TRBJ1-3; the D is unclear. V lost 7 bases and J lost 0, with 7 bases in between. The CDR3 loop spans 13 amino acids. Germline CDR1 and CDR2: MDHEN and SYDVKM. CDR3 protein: CASTASSGNTIYF. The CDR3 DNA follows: TGTGCCAGCACTGCCAGCTCTGGAAACACCATATATTTT.

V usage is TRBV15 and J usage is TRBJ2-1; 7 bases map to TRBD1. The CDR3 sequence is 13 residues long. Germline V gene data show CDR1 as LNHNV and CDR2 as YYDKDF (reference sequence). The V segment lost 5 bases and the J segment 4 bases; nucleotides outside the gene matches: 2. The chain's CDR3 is CATSGTEYNEQFF. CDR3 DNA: TGTGCCACCAGCGGGACAGAATACAATGAGCAGTTCTTC. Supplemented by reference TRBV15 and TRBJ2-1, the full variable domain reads DAMVIQNPRYQVTQFGKPVTLSCSQTLNHNVMYWYQQKSSQAPKLLFHYYDKDFNNEADTPDNFQSRRPNTSFCFLDIRSPGLGDTAMYLCATSGTEYNEQFFGPGTRLTVL.

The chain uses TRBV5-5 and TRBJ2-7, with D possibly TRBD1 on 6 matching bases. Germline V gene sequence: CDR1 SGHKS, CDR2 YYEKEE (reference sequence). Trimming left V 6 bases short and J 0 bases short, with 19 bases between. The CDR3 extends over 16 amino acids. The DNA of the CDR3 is TGTGCCAGCAACTTCCCTGGGACATTAAGCTCCTACGAGCAGTACTTC. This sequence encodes CASNFPGTLSSYEQYF.

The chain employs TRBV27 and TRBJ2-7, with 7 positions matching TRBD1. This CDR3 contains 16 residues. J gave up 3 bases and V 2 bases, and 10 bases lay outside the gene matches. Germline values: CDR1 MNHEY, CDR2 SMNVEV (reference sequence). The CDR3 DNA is TGTGCCAGCAGTTTAGTAGGTCTAGGGGGCGTCTACGAGCAGTACTTC. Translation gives CASSLVGLGGVYEQYF.

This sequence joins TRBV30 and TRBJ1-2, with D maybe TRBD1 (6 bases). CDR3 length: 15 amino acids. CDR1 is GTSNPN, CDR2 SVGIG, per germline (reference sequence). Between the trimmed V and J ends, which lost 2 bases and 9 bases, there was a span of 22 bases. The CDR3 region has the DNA TGTGCCTGGAGTTTTCAAGGGGGTCCAGGGGAAAGCTACACCTTC. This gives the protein CAWSFQGGPGESYTF.

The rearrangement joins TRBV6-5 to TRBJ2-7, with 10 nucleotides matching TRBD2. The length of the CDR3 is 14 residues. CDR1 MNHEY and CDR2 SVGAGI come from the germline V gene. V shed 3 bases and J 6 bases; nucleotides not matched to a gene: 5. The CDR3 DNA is TGTGCCAGCAGTTATTCTAGCGGGAGACGCGAGCAGTACTTC. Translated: CASSYSSGRREQYF.

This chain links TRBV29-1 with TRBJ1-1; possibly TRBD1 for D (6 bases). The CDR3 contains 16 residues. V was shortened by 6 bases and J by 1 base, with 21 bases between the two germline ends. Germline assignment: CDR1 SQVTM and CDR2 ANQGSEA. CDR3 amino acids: CSVALRGGLKNTEAFF. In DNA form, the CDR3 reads TGCAGCGTCGCGCTTAGGGGGGGGCTCAAGAACACTGAAGCTTTCTTT.

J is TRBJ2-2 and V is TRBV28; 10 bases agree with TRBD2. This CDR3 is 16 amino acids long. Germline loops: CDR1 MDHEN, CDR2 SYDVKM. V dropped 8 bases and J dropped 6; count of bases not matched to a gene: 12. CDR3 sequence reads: CASGSWASGRPGELFF. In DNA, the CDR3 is TGTGCCAGCGGCTCTTGGGCTAGCGGGAGACCCGGGGAGCTGTTTTTT.

CDR3 residues: CASSLVASVGTDTQYF. DNA for the CDR3: TGTGCCAGCAGCTTAGTCGCTAGCGTAGGGACAGATACGCAGTATTTT. The chain joins TRBV7-9 to TRBJ2-3; perhaps TRBD2 as D (6 bases). Germline CDR1 and CDR2: SEHNR and FQNEAQ (reference sequence). Between the trimmed V and J ends, which lost 1 base and 3 bases, there was a span of 14 bases. The CDR3 consists of 16 residues.

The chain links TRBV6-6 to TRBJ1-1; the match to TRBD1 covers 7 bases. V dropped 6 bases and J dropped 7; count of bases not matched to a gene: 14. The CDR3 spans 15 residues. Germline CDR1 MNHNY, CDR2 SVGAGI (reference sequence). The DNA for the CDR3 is TGTGCCAGCAGCAGGGACAGCTCGGCCTTTTTTGAAGCTTTCTTT. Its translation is CASSRDSSAFFEAFF.

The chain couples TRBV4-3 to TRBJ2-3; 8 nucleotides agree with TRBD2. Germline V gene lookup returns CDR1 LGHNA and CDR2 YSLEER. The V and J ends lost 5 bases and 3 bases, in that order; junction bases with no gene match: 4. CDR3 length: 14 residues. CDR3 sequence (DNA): TGCGCCAGCAGCTCCGGCGGGGGGACAGATACGCAGTATTTT. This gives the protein CASSSGGGTDTQYF.

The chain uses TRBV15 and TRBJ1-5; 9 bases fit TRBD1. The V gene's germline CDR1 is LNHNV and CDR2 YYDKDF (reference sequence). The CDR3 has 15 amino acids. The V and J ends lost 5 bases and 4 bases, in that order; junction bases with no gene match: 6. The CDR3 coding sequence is TGTGCCACCAGCCGTGGGGACAGGGAGAATCAGCCCCAGCATTTT. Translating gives CATSRGDRENQPQHF.